A single TCR beta chain is shown here with its context. Per the study methods: After removing out-of-frame reads, 2,204,828 distinct TCRbeta sequences remained. Using immunoSEQ multiplex PCR, the repertoire was profiled, and TCRdb retains in-frame clones only, with some absent. From that table come the V and J calls and clone size; the DNA was used to work out D and trimming. The table lists 35,000 to 45,000 clones, nearly 80% of them singletons. These data belong to a study of memory CD4+ T cells and cytomegalovirus serostatus. The overall study: Donors were healthy Belgian adults, 10 or so CMV seropositive and about two dozen seronegative.

Single viable CD3+CD4+CD8-CD45RO+ cells were sorted as the memory CD4+ T cells. CMV serostatus came from serum IgG against pp150, pp28, p38, p52. V was cut by 4 bases and J by 6 bases, with 16 bases left in between. Per the germline V gene, CDR1 is SGHAT and CDR2 is FQDESV (reference sequence). The CDR3 extends over 14 amino acids. The clonotype comes from an adult in good health and CMV-seronegative. This rearrangement joins TRBV11-1 to TRBJ2-7; possibly TRBD2 for D (6 bases). Sequenced: memory CD4+ T cells from blood. The CDR3 reads CASSSPIRGGEQYF. CDR3 sequence (DNA): TGTGCCAGCAGCTCCCCCATTCGGGGAGGCGAGCAGTACTTC.